Below are 19 T cell receptor beta chains sequenced from a single sample in a study of blood T cell repertoires in COVID-19. Produced via immunoSEQ multiplex PCR; TCRdb's table is partial and in-frame only. The sample lists around 270,000 clones; about 89% were seen once. Source material: peripheral blood. Receptors were obtained from a man aged 30 to 39 with acute or convalescent COVID-19.

The chain couples TRBV3-1 (or the pseudogene TRBV3-2) to TRBJ2-7; 9 bases map to TRBD2. The CDR3 is 14 amino acids. Germline trimming cut 6 bases from V and 4 bases from J; bases unmatched to any gene: 7. Germline V gene data show CDR1 as LGHDT and CDR2 as YNNKEL (reference sequence). CDR3 sequence: CASRQSSGKYEQYF. CDR3 DNA: TGTGCCAGCAGGCAATCTAGCGGGAAATACGAGCAGTACTTC.

This CDR3 reads CASSSRGGRVTEAFF. DNA for the CDR3: TGTGCCAGCAGTTCCAGGGGCGGACGGGTCACTGAAGCTTTCTTT. The V gene is TRBV5-5, the J gene TRBJ1-1; weak D call: TRBD1 (6 bases). The CDR3 spans 15 residues. Germline V gene lookup returns CDR1 SGHKS and CDR2 YYEKEE (reference sequence). Trimming removed 5 bases from V and 4 bases from J, with 18 bases in between.

This clone was recorded only once. The chain has TRBV19 and TRBJ2-7; D unresolved. CDR3 length: 14 amino acids. V dropped 3 bases and J dropped 1 base, with 10 bases sitting between them. CDR1 and CDR2 (germline): LNHDA, SQIVND (reference sequence). In DNA, the CDR3 is TGTGCCAGTAGTATTCTGGGCAGGTCCTACGAGCAGTACTTC. This translates into CASSILGRSYEQYF.

The gene calls are TRBV4-1 and TRBJ1-5; D might be TRBD1 (6 bases). Germline V gene sequence: CDR1 MGHRA, CDR2 YSYEKL. CDR3 length: 19 residues. V was cut by 4 bases and J by 3 bases, with 25 bases left in between. CDR3 amino acids: CASSPPPTGRVGLNQPQHF. The CDR3 DNA reads as TGCGCCAGCAGCCCCCCCCCGACAGGTAGGGTTGGACTCAATCAGCCCCAGCATTTT.

The chain uses TRBV4-2 and TRBJ2-7, with TRBD2 identical over 8 bases. V gave up 4 bases and J gave up 1 base; unmatched junction bases: 9. This CDR3 has 16 amino acids. The germline CDR1 and CDR2 sequences are LGHNA and YNFKEQ. In nucleotides, the CDR3 is TGTGCCAGCAGCCTCCTGGGGACTAGTCTATCCTACGAGCAGTACTTC. It translates to CASSLLGTSLSYEQYF.

This chain links TRBV28 with TRBJ2-3; D perhaps matches TRBD2 (7 bases). The germline V gene encodes CDR1 MDHEN and CDR2 SYDVKM. This CDR3 has 15 amino acids. V lost 7 bases and J lost 5, with 19 bases in between. The CDR3 region has the DNA TGTGCCAGCATTGGTTGGAGGGGGGGCATAGATACGCAGTATTTT. It encodes CASIGWRGGIDTQYF.

This chain links TRBV9 with TRBJ2-1; TRBD2 agrees at 12 bases. The CDR3 sequence is 15 residues long. Per the germline V gene, CDR1 is SGDLS and CDR2 is YYNGEE. V trimming: 3 bases; J trimming: 7 bases; junction bases outside the gene matches: 5. CDR3 in DNA: TGTGCCAGCAGCGCGACTAGCGGGGGCACTAATGAGCAGTTCTTC. Amino acids: CASSATSGGTNEQFF.

The chain employs TRBV27 and TRBJ1-2, with a possible D match to TRBD1 (6 bases). Germline V gene data show CDR1 as MNHEY and CDR2 as SMNVEV (reference sequence). Trimming left V 6 bases short and J 4 bases short, with 12 bases between. The CDR3 contains 13 residues. CDR3 sequence reads: CASRGTGTYGYTF. The CDR3 region has the DNA TGTGCCAGCAGGGGAACAGGGACCTATGGCTACACCTTC.

The rearrangement joins TRBV19 to TRBJ2-2; TRBD1 matches 10 bases. Trimming removed 3 bases from V and 3 bases from J; junction bases left unmatched: 4. This CDR3 is 16 amino acids long. The germline V gene has CDR1 LNHDA and CDR2 SQIVND (reference sequence). The CDR3: CASSMRDRGHTGELFF. The CDR3 coding sequence is TGTGCCAGTAGTATGCGGGACAGGGGACACACCGGGGAGCTGTTTTTT.

The J gene is TRBJ2-7, the V gene TRBV6-5, with 7 bases matching TRBD1. Looked up from germline, CDR1 is MNHEY and CDR2 is SVGAGI. The CDR3 extends over 16 amino acids. J was trimmed by 0 bases and V by 1 base; bases with no gene match: 6. CDR3 nucleotide sequence: TGTGCCAGCAGTTACTTGTCCGGACAGGCCTCCTACGAGCAGTACTTC. This codes for CASSYLSGQASYEQYF.

Details on this clone: The sample contains more than one DNA sequence encoding this CDR3. The V gene is TRBV19, the J gene TRBJ1-5, with TRBD1 matching 7 bases. CDR1 is LNHDA and CDR2 is SQIVND in the germline V gene (reference sequence). V shed 4 bases and J 7 bases; nucleotides not matched to a gene: 4. There are 13 residues in the CDR3. CDR3 in amino acids: CASSRQGAQPQHF. CDR3 bases: TGTGCCAGTAGTAGACAGGGTGCCCAGCCCCAGCATTTT.

This clone showed up just a few times. The V and J genes are TRBV6-5 and TRBJ1-2, with unresolved D. Per the germline V gene, CDR1 is MNHEY and CDR2 is SVGAGI. V dropped 6 bases and J dropped 5 bases, with 19 bases sitting between them. The CDR3 runs 15 residues. Here the CDR3 reads CASRGTWWAGYGYTF. In DNA, the CDR3 is TGTGCCAGCAGGGGCACCTGGTGGGCTGGGTATGGCTACACCTTC.

The chain combines TRBV7-9 with TRBJ2-7; 9 nucleotides match TRBD1. V was clipped by 9 bases and J by 2 bases; unmatched bases: 2. CDR1 and CDR2 from the germline V gene are SEHNR and FQNEAQ (reference sequence). This CDR3 contains 12 residues. CDR3 DNA sequence: TGTGCCAGTGGACAGGGGACCTACGAGCAGTACTTC. The encoded protein is CASGQGTYEQYF.

The V and J genes are TRBV5-1 and TRBJ1-1; unclear D gene. This CDR3 comprises 15 residues. From germline, CDR1 is SGHRS and CDR2 YFSETQ. The germline V and J ends were trimmed by 1 base and 0 bases, with 10 bases remaining between them. CDR3 amino acids: CASSLYRSVNTEAFF. CDR3 bases: TGCGCCAGCAGCTTGTACCGGAGCGTGAACACTGAAGCTTTCTTT.

This sequence joins TRBV19 and TRBJ1-1; D gene ambiguous. The V end lost 6 bases, the J end lost 5 bases, and 13 bases lay between the germline ends. The V gene's germline CDR1 is LNHDA and CDR2 SQIVND (reference sequence). CDR3 length: 13 residues. The CDR3 protein is CASRLPGGTEAFF. The CDR3 DNA follows: TGTGCCAGTAGACTACCCGGAGGGACTGAAGCTTTCTTT.

This rearrangement joins TRBV30 to TRBJ2-7; D gene unclear. Looked up from germline, CDR1 is GTSNPN and CDR2 is SVGIG (reference sequence). V lost 0 bases, J lost 3 bases, and 12 bases lay in between. The CDR3 has 14 amino acids. The CDR3 spells CAWSVLQRNYEQYF. CDR3 nucleotides: TGTGCCTGGAGTGTACTCCAGAGGAACTACGAGCAGTACTTC.

A word on this clone: This sample includes further DNA sequences coding for the same CDR3. The gene calls are TRBV28 and TRBJ1-4, with TRBD1 identical over 8 bases. Germline V gives CDR1 MDHEN, CDR2 SYDVKM. The trim removed 3 bases at V and 4 bases at J, leaving 1 base unmatched. This CDR3 spans 14 amino acids. CDR3 amino acids: CASSLTGVNEKLFF. In nucleotides, the CDR3 is TGTGCCAGCAGTTTGACAGGGGTTAATGAAAAACTGTTTTTT.

The chain employs TRBV5-4 and TRBJ2-3; 8 nucleotides match TRBD2. V trimming: 0 bases; J trimming: 5 bases; junction bases outside the gene matches: 5. The CDR3 has 15 amino acids. The V gene's germline CDR1 is SGHNT and CDR2 YYREEE (reference sequence). This CDR3 reads CASSLVSGSGDTQYF. CDR3 DNA sequence: TGTGCCAGCAGCTTGGTGAGCGGGAGCGGAGATACGCAGTATTTT.

The chain couples TRBV2 to TRBJ2-7, with D possibly being TRBD2 (6 bases). Trimming left V 0 bases short and J 2 bases short, with 11 bases between. This CDR3 spans 15 amino acids. Germline CDR1 SNHLY, CDR2 FYNNEI. The CDR3 spells CASSEAASVAYEQYF. CDR3 sequence (DNA): TGTGCCAGCAGTGAAGCGGCTAGCGTTGCCTACGAGCAGTACTTC.